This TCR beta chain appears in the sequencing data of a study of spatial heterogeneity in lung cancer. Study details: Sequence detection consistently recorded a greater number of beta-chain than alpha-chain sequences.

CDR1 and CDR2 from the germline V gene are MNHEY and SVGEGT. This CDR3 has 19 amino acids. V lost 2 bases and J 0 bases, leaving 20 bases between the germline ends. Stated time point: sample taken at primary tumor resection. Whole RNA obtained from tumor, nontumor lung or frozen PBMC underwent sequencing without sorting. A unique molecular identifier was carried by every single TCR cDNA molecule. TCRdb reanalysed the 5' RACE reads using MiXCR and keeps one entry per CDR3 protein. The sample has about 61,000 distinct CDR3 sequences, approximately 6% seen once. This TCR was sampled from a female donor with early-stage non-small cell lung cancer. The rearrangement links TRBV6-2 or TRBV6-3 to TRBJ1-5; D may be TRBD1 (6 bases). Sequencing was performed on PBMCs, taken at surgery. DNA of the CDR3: TGTGCCAGCAGTTACGAGAAGGGGGAAGAGGTTTATAGCAATCAGCCCCAGCATTTT. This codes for CASSYEKGEEVYSNQPQHF.